This entry lists 31 T cell receptor beta chains sequenced from one sample in a study of OX40 agonist ivuxolimab in advanced cancers. Using immunoSEQ multiplex PCR, the repertoire was profiled, and TCRdb retains in-frame clones only, with some absent. The table includes 90,000 to 150,000 clones, 80% to 90% detected once. Specimen: CD4+ or CD8+ T cells sorted from blood, collected in a trial of the OX40 agonist ivuxolimab. These receptors were taken from an adult with an advanced solid tumor such as melanoma, head and neck, liver or kidney cancer.

The V gene is TRBV7-2, the J gene TRBJ1-1; weak D call: TRBD1 (5 bases). CDR3 length: 16 amino acids. With 0 bases removed from V and 1 base from J, the gap between germline ends came to 12 bases. Per germline, CDR1 SGHTA and CDR2 FQGNSA. CDR3 DNA sequence: TGTGCCAGCAGCTTAGCGCTGGGGCAACGGAACACTGAAGCTTTCTTT. Protein sequence: CASSLALGQRNTEAFF.

The chain recombines TRBV18 with TRBJ1-2; TRBD1 matches 8 bases. Unmatched junction bases numbered 10, after V lost 3 bases and J lost 4 bases. The CDR3 consists of 16 residues. Germline-derived CDR1 and CDR2 are KGHSH and LQKENI. CDR3 nucleotide sequence: TGTGCCAGCTCACCTGGACAGGGAGGTGAGGTCTATGGCTACACCTTC. Its protein is CASSPGQGGEVYGYTF.

This chain joins TRBV5-6 and TRBJ1-6, with D uncertain. The CDR3 runs to 13 residues. The germline CDR1 and CDR2 sequences are SGHDT and YYEEEE. V was cut by 4 bases and J by 7 bases, with 9 bases left in between. Here the CDR3 DNA reads TGTGCCAGCAGCCGGGAACTCAATTCACCCCTCCACTTT. Protein: CASSRELNSPLHF.

The rearrangement joins TRBV11-3 to TRBJ2-1; 7 bases align to TRBD2. The CDR3 length is 13 residues. CDR1 SGHNT and CDR2 YENEEA come from the germline V gene. The junction had 3 bases not matched to a gene; V was cut back by 4 bases and J by 6 bases. The CDR3 sequence is CASSSGLVNEQFF. The CDR3 DNA reads as TGTGCCAGCAGCTCCGGACTAGTCAATGAGCAGTTCTTC.

In DNA, the CDR3 is TGTGCCAGCAGTTTGATGGACCCACGGGGGACCCAGTACTTC. Translating gives CASSLMDPRGTQYF. The J gene is TRBJ2-5, the V gene TRBV27; tentative D call: TRBD2 (5 bases). The CDR3 sequence is 14 residues long. The germline V gene has CDR1 MNHEY and CDR2 SMNVEV (reference sequence). Trimming left V 3 bases short and J 7 bases short, with 15 bases between.

The chain employs TRBV10-2 and TRBJ2-1; unclear D gene. The CDR3 is made up of 14 amino acids. The germline V gene has CDR1 WSHSY and CDR2 SAAADI. V was pared by 5 bases and J by 5 bases, with 13 bases between. The CDR3 protein is CASSIAQRNNEQFF. CDR3 nucleotide sequence: TGCGCCAGCAGTATTGCCCAGAGGAACAATGAGCAGTTCTTC.

This sequence joins TRBV11-2 and TRBJ1-3; D is perhaps TRBD1 (6 bases). This CDR3 region has 16 residues. The germline gives CDR1 SGHAT, CDR2 FQNNGV. Between the trimmed V and J ends, which lost 6 bases and 4 bases, there was a span of 19 bases. The CDR3 region has the DNA TGTGCCAGCAGGGCCCGCGGGGGCATATCCGGAAACACCATATATTTT. Its translation is CASRARGGISGNTIYF.

The chain couples TRBV5-1 to TRBJ2-3, with 9 bases aligning to TRBD2. The CDR3 covers 15 residues. The V and J ends lost 10 bases and 3 bases, in that order; junction bases with no gene match: 12. CDR1 is SGHRS and CDR2 is YFSETQ in the germline V gene. CDR3 residues: CAGAPRAGGTDTQYF. CDR3 sequence (DNA): TGCGCCGGAGCCCCCCGGGCGGGGGGGACAGATACGCAGTATTTT.

This clone was observed a handful of times. The V and J genes are TRBV19 and TRBJ1-2; 8 bases are a match to TRBD1. This CDR3 is built from 14 residues. From germline, CDR1 is LNHDA and CDR2 SQIVND (reference sequence). Trimming at V came to 4 bases and at J to 2 bases, leaving 3 bases not matched to a gene. The CDR3 reads CASSTRGLNYGYTF. CDR3 DNA: TGTGCCAGTAGTACCAGGGGGCTCAACTATGGCTACACCTTC.

The chain carries TRBV19 and TRBJ2-1, with 7 bases fitting TRBD1. This CDR3 is built from 15 residues. Trimming at V came to 5 bases and at J to 2 bases, leaving 6 bases not matched to a gene. CDR1 is LNHDA, CDR2 SQIVND, per germline (reference sequence). The CDR3 DNA sequence: TGTGCCAGTAGTCTGGACAGGAGCACCTACAATGAGCAGTTCTTC. Translation gives CASSLDRSTYNEQFF.

This clone appeared a single time. The rearrangement joins TRBV9 to TRBJ2-3; D is ambiguous. This CDR3 spans 15 amino acids. Trimming removed 0 bases at V and 2 bases at J, with 10 bases between. The germline CDR1 and CDR2 sequences are SGDLS and YYNGEE. As DNA, the CDR3 is TGTGCCAGCAGCGTAGTCGGCCGCTACACAGATACGCAGTATTTT. Protein sequence: CASSVVGRYTDTQYF. The full variable domain, rest sourced from reference TRBV9 and TRBJ2-3, is DSGVTQTPKHLITATGQRVTLRCSPRSGDLSVYWYQQSLDQGLQFLIQYYNGEERAKGNILERFSAQQFPDLHSELNLSSLELGDSALYFCASSVVGRYTDTQYFGPGTRLTVL.

The J gene is TRBJ1-1, the V gene TRBV4-2, with TRBD1 matching 10 bases. J lost 5 bases, V lost 0 bases, and 3 bases had no gene match. Germline CDR1 LGHNA, CDR2 YNFKEQ. The CDR3 sequence is 15 residues long. DNA of the CDR3: TGTGCCAGCAGCCAAGAAGACAGGGGGCGAACTGAAGCTTTCTTT. This gives the protein CASSQEDRGRTEAFF.

The rearrangement links TRBV5-1 to TRBJ2-7, with D unclear. The V end lost 0 bases, the J end lost 3 bases, and 7 bases lay between the germline ends. Germline V gives CDR1 SGHRS, CDR2 YFSETQ. The CDR3 extends over 13 amino acids. The CDR3 region is CASSLVTGYEQYF. CDR3 nucleotides: TGCGCCAGCAGCTTGGTAACTGGCTACGAGCAGTACTTC. Filled out from reference TRBV5-1 and TRBJ2-7, the complete variable domain reads KAGVTQTPRYLIKTRGQQVTLSCSPISGHRSVSWYQQTPGQGLQFLFEYFSETQRNKGNFPGRFSGRQFSNSRSEMNVSTLELGDSALYLCASSLVTGYEQYFGPGTRLTVT.

This clone appeared once. CDR3 loop: CASSRERQRGRSGANVLTF. The DNA of the CDR3 is TGCGCCAGCAGCCGAGAACGACAGCGGGGCCGCTCTGGGGCCAACGTCCTGACTTTC. The chain is built from TRBV4-3 and TRBJ2-6; 7 nucleotides align to TRBD2. Looked up from germline, CDR1 is LGHNA and CDR2 is YSLEER. J was trimmed by 0 bases and V by 4 bases; bases with no gene match: 12. This CDR3 is 19 amino acids long.

The CDR3 loop reads CASSPGTFSYNEQFF. In DNA form, the CDR3 reads TGTGCCAGTAGTCCCGGGACTTTCTCCTACAATGAGCAGTTCTTC. This rearrangement joins TRBV19 to TRBJ2-1, with D maybe TRBD2 (6 bases). V shed 5 bases and J shed 0 bases, with 11 bases lying between them. Looked up from germline, CDR1 is LNHDA and CDR2 is SQIVND (reference sequence). The CDR3 loop spans 15 amino acids.

The CDR3 reads CASSYSTRNGYTF. CDR3 DNA: TGTGCCAGCAGTTACTCGACCAGGAATGGCTACACCTTC. The chain recombines TRBV6-5 with TRBJ1-2, with D unclear. The length of the CDR3 is 13 residues. Germline loops: CDR1 MNHEY, CDR2 SVGAGI. Trimming cost V 0 bases and J 6 bases, with 8 bases left between them.

The chain combines TRBV4-3 with TRBJ2-2; D is undetermined. Germline V gene data show CDR1 as LGHNA and CDR2 as YSLEER. V was trimmed by 0 bases and J by 2 bases, leaving 7 bases between them. This CDR3 has 15 amino acids. In DNA form, the CDR3 reads TGCGCCAGCAGCCAAGATCACGGTAACACCGGGGAGCTGTTTTTT. Translated, it gives CASSQDHGNTGELFF.

This chain links TRBV5-1 with TRBJ2-1; a possible D gene is TRBD1 (5 bases). This CDR3 is 12 amino acids long. V was trimmed by 4 bases and J by 8 bases, leaving 10 bases between them. The germline V gene has CDR1 SGHRS and CDR2 YFSETQ. The CDR3 protein is CASSTTVHEQFF. CDR3 DNA: TGCGCCAGCAGCACGACAGTCCATGAGCAGTTCTTC.

The sample holds one count of this clone. This chain links TRBV6-6 with TRBJ1-2; no clear D. Germline V gene data show CDR1 as MNHNY and CDR2 as SVGAGI (reference sequence). Deletions cut 5 bases from V and 3 bases from J, with 7 bases between. The CDR3 runs to 12 residues. Here the CDR3 reads CASSQQDYGYTF. In DNA form, the CDR3 reads TGTGCCAGCAGTCAACAAGACTATGGCTACACCTTC.

The V gene is TRBV13, the J gene TRBJ1-4; TRBD1 is a possible D gene (6 bases). Germline V gives CDR1 PRHDT, CDR2 FYEKMQ (reference sequence). CDR3 length equals 14 residues. V was cut by 3 bases and J by 3 bases, with 8 bases left in between. The CDR3 protein is CASSFRQANEKLFF. CDR3 DNA: TGTGCCAGCAGCTTTCGACAGGCTAATGAAAAACTGTTTTTT.

The chain has TRBV10-2 and TRBJ2-3; 9 bases are a match to TRBD1. The CDR3 has 15 amino acids. CDR1 and CDR2 (germline): WSHSY, SAAADI. V shed 5 bases and J 4 bases; nucleotides not matched to a gene: 7. DNA for the CDR3: TGCGCCAGCAGTTTAGGGACAGGGAATGCAGATACGCAGTATTTT. This encodes CASSLGTGNADTQYF.

The chain uses TRBV5-8 and TRBJ2-1; D possibly corresponds to TRBD1 (7 bases). Germline assignment: CDR1 SGHTS and CDR2 YDEGEE. The CDR3 totals 16 residues. V shed 2 bases and J shed 0 bases, with 12 bases lying between them. The DNA of the CDR3 is TGTGCCAGCAGCTTACAGGGGACTCTCTCCTACAATGAGCAGTTCTTC. It yields the protein CASSLQGTLSYNEQFF.

The chain couples TRBV7-2 to TRBJ1-6; D unclear. The V and J ends lost 1 base and 7 bases respectively, with 11 bases between them. The germline V gene encodes CDR1 SGHTA and CDR2 FQGNSA. The CDR3 has 15 amino acids. The CDR3 spells CASSLGASPNSPLHF. CDR3 nucleotides: TGTGCCAGCAGCTTAGGGGCCTCACCCAATTCACCCCTCCACTTT.

V usage is TRBV28 and J usage is TRBJ1-4; TRBD1 is a possible D gene (5 bases). Deletions cut 6 bases from V and 6 bases from J, with 11 bases between. Germline loops: CDR1 MDHEN, CDR2 SYDVKM. The CDR3 loop spans 13 amino acids. Here the CDR3 DNA reads TGTGCCAGCAGGTGGGGGGGGGATGAAAAACTGTTTTTT. Its protein product is CASRWGGDEKLFF.

This chain uses TRBV6-5 with TRBJ2-7, with TRBD1 identical over 10 bases. V lost 5 bases, J lost 4 bases, and 5 bases stayed unmatched. Germline assignment: CDR1 MNHEY and CDR2 SVGAGI. The CDR3 is 14 amino acids. The CDR3 spells CASSDRDRGYEQYF. The CDR3 DNA is TGTGCCAGCAGTGACCGGGACAGGGGTTACGAGCAGTACTTC.

The chain carries TRBV28 and TRBJ1-6, with TRBD1 as a possible D gene (6 bases). The CDR3 loop spans 16 amino acids. Germline lookup yields CDR1 MDHEN and CDR2 SYDVKM. V lost 8 bases and J 14 bases, leaving 28 bases between the germline ends. The CDR3 loop reads CASWGRGGGRLLTLHF. CDR3 bases: TGTGCCAGCTGGGGGCGGGGCGGTGGCAGGTTGCTCACCCTCCACTTT.

A remark on this clone: Other DNA variants within this sample encode the same CDR3. This rearrangement joins TRBV19 to TRBJ2-1; 11 nucleotides line up with TRBD2. Germline-derived CDR1 and CDR2 are LNHDA and SQIVND (reference sequence). This CDR3 has 16 residues. Trimming at V came to 1 base and at J to 7 bases, leaving 6 bases not matched to a gene. The CDR3 loop is CASSIATSGGRNEQFF. DNA for the CDR3: TGTGCCAGTAGTATAGCTACTAGCGGGGGAAGGAATGAGCAGTTCTTC.

The gene calls are TRBV10-3 and TRBJ2-2, with 11 positions matching TRBD2. V dropped 5 bases and J dropped 4; count of bases not matched to a gene: 6. Germline CDR1 and CDR2: ENHRY and SYGVKD. The CDR3 has 16 residues. CDR3 amino acids: CAISSSGGLSTGELFF. CDR3 bases: TGTGCCATCAGTTCTAGCGGGGGGTTGAGCACCGGGGAGCTGTTTTTT.

The chain joins TRBV6-5 to TRBJ2-7, with 10 bases that match TRBD2. Germline V gene data show CDR1 as MNHEY and CDR2 as SVGAGI. V shed 6 bases and J 2 bases; nucleotides not matched to a gene: 4. The CDR3 is 14 amino acids. The CDR3 here is CASSRTSGTYEQYF. DNA of the CDR3: TGTGCCAGCAGCAGGACTAGCGGAACCTACGAGCAGTACTTC.

The chain joins TRBV5-6 to TRBJ1-2, with D tentatively TRBD1 (6 bases). Per the germline V gene, CDR1 is SGHDT and CDR2 is YYEEEE. V was trimmed by 2 bases and J by 4 bases, leaving 15 bases between them. The CDR3 length is 15 residues. The CDR3 spells CASSLWTETSYGYTF. DNA for the CDR3: TGTGCCAGCAGCTTATGGACAGAAACCTCCTATGGCTACACCTTC.

CDR3 bases: TGCGCCAGCAGTGGTGGGGTCGAAGAGACCCAGTACTTC. It yields the protein CASSGGVEETQYF. V is TRBV10-1 and J is TRBJ2-5; D is unresolved. The V gene's germline CDR1 is WNHNN and CDR2 SYGVQD (reference sequence). This CDR3 has 13 residues. The V gene lost 4 bases and the J gene lost 3 bases, with 9 bases spanning the gap.